These 18 T cell receptor beta chains originate from one sample sequenced in a study of T cells in localized non-small cell lung cancer. Libraries were prepared by immunoSEQ multiplex PCR; TCRdb keeps only in-frame clonotypes and omits some of them. The profile shows 25,000 to 40,000 clones, around 77% of them singletons. The sequencing used peripheral blood, collected before any cancer treatment. The source is a male donor at least 60 years old with stage III squamous cell lung carcinoma.

J is TRBJ2-2 and V is TRBV7-2; D could derive from TRBD1 or TRBD2 (6 bases each). Germline V gene data show CDR1 as SGHTA and CDR2 as FQGNSA. V lost 1 base and J lost 2, with 8 bases in between. The CDR3 covers 15 residues. For the CDR3, the DNA is TGTGCCAGCAGCTTAGAGGGGGGTAACACCGGGGAGCTGTTTTTT. Protein product: CASSLEGGNTGELFF.

This clone has just a few counts. The V gene is TRBV7-9, the J gene TRBJ1-2; D is uncertain. The CDR3 spans 12 residues. V shed 5 bases and J shed 8 bases, with 12 bases lying between them. Germline assignment: CDR1 SEHNR and CDR2 FQNEAQ (reference sequence). CDR3 nucleotides: TGTGCCAGCAGCGTGGGGATCGGCGGCTACACCTTC. Translating it yields CASSVGIGGYTF.

The rearrangement joins TRBV5-1 to TRBJ1-4, with D unclear. The germline V gene has CDR1 SGHRS and CDR2 YFSETQ. This CDR3 region has 16 residues. Trimming left V 3 bases short and J 0 bases short, with 12 bases between. CDR3 DNA sequence: TGCGCCAGCAGCTCCAGGATGGGTGCAACTAATGAAAAACTGTTTTTT. This encodes CASSSRMGATNEKLFF.

J is TRBJ2-7 and V is TRBV19; possible D gene TRBD1, 6 bases. This CDR3 has 14 amino acids. The germline V gene has CDR1 LNHDA and CDR2 SQIVND (reference sequence). The germline V and J ends were trimmed by 5 bases and 0 bases, with 11 bases remaining between them. DNA of the CDR3: TGTGCCAGTAGTGGGACATCCAGCTCCTACGAGCAGTACTTC. Protein: CASSGTSSSYEQYF.

Remarks on this clone: No conserved phenylalanine or tryptophan ends this CDR3, so it is likely a read error. In DNA form, the CDR3 reads TGTGCCAGCAGCCGAGGACTGGCGGGGTCCGACGAGCAGTACCTC. Protein sequence: CASSRGLAGSDEQYL. The V and J genes are TRBV11-1 and TRBJ2-7; possible D gene TRBD2, 6 bases. CDR1 is SGHAT and CDR2 is FQDESV in the germline V gene (reference sequence). This CDR3 has 15 amino acids. The V end lost 5 bases, the J end lost 5 bases, and 19 bases lay between the germline ends.

This clone appeared a single time. The V gene is TRBV18, the J gene TRBJ1-3; maybe TRBD1 (6 bases). V lost 3 bases and J lost 0, with 12 bases in between. The CDR3 is 16 residues long. In germline, CDR1 is KGHSH, CDR2 LQKENI. CDR3 bases: TGTGCCAGCTCACCGGCGGGGGCTGGCTCTGGAAACACCATATATTTT. This translates into CASSPAGAGSGNTIYF. Complete variable domain (other parts from reference TRBV18 and TRBJ1-3): NAGVMQNPRHLVRRRGQEARLRCSPMKGHSHVYWYRQLPEEGLKFMVYLQKENIIDESGMPKERFSAEFPKEGPSILRIQQVVRGDSAAYFCASSPAGAGSGNTIYFGEGSWLTVV.

The chain joins TRBV6-5 to TRBJ1-5, with D possibly being TRBD1 (6 bases). The germline gives CDR1 MNHEY, CDR2 SVGAGI. Trimming took off 2 bases at V and 7 bases at J, with 12 bases between the two ends. The CDR3 has 14 residues. CDR3 nucleotides: TGTGCCAGCAGTTACGGCAGGGGCGAGCAGCCCCAGCATTTT. Protein: CASSYGRGEQPQHF.

The gene calls are TRBV18 and TRBJ2-2; D is ambiguous. CDR1 and CDR2 from the germline V gene are KGHSH and LQKENI. The V end lost 3 bases, the J end lost 1 base, and 9 bases lay between the germline ends. The CDR3 runs 15 residues. The CDR3 DNA reads as TGTGCCAGCTCACCCGTCGGCAGGAACACCGGGGAGCTGTTTTTT. It yields the protein CASSPVGRNTGELFF.

The J gene is TRBJ2-1, the V gene TRBV5-1; 8 nucleotides match TRBD2. Germline CDR1 reads SGHRS; CDR2 reads YFSETQ. With V trimmed by 1 base and J by 7 bases, 4 bases remained unmatched. The CDR3 extends over 14 amino acids. CDR3 region: CASSLSSGFNEQFF. In nucleotides, the CDR3 is TGCGCCAGCAGCTTGTCTAGCGGGTTTAATGAGCAGTTCTTC.

This clone has a handful of counts. This rearrangement joins TRBV18 to TRBJ2-2; D gene unclear. Germline V CDR1 and CDR2: KGHSH, LQKENI. This CDR3 comprises 13 residues. V lost 3 bases to trimming and J lost 7 bases, with 9 bases between them. The CDR3 coding sequence is TGTGCCAGCTCACCGGTAACAGTCGGGGAGCTGTTTTTT. Translating it yields CASSPVTVGELFF.

The chain is built from TRBV13 and TRBJ2-5; a possible D gene is TRBD1 (6 bases). V gave up 5 bases and J gave up 9 bases, with 19 bases separating them. CDR1 is PRHDT and CDR2 is FYEKMQ in the germline V gene (reference sequence). The CDR3 is 14 residues long. CDR3 sequence reads: CASSISATGISQYF. DNA for the CDR3: TGTGCCAGCAGCATCTCCGCTACAGGGATCTCCCAGTACTTC.

This clone has just one count. The V call is TRBV6-5, the J call TRBJ1-5; D is unclear. Trimming shortened V by 0 bases and J by 2 bases, and 8 bases separated the two germline ends. The CDR3 contains 15 residues. Per the germline V gene, CDR1 is MNHEY and CDR2 is SVGAGI. The DNA for the CDR3 is TGTGCCAGCAGTTACTCCCCTCAGGGCAATCAGCCCCAGCATTTT. This encodes CASSYSPQGNQPQHF.

J is TRBJ1-1 and V is TRBV9; D unresolved. The CDR3 length is 15 residues. V shed 0 bases and J shed 1 base, with 10 bases lying between them. Germline CDR1 and CDR2: SGDLS and YYNGEE. The CDR3 bases are TGTGCCAGCAGCGTAGACGGCATAACGAACACTGAAGCTTTCTTT. Residues: CASSVDGITNTEAFF.

CDR3 region: CASAEGSFPYEQYF. Written as DNA, the CDR3 is TGTGCCAGTGCGGAGGGGTCATTTCCCTACGAGCAGTACTTC. The chain uses TRBV9 and TRBJ2-7; D is perhaps TRBD2 (6 bases). Germline values: CDR1 SGDLS, CDR2 YYNGEE. This CDR3 has 14 amino acids. The V end lost 8 bases, the J end lost 2 bases, and 17 bases lay between the germline ends.

This rearrangement joins TRBV7-9 to TRBJ2-3, with 10 bases matching TRBD2. The J segment lost 5 bases and the V segment lost 5 bases, leaving 10 bases of the junction unmatched. Germline V gene sequence: CDR1 SEHNR, CDR2 FQNEAQ (reference sequence). The CDR3 runs to 16 residues. The CDR3 DNA sequence: TGTGCCAGCAGCCGGGGGCTAGCGGGAGAGAAAGATACGCAGTATTTT. Its protein is CASSRGLAGEKDTQYF.

In nucleotides, the CDR3 is TGCGCCAGCAGCCAAGACCGAGCGGGAGGGCCTAGGAATGAGCAGTTCTTC. It codes for CASSQDRAGGPRNEQFF. The chain recombines TRBV4-1 with TRBJ2-1; 10 nucleotides match TRBD2. The germline CDR1 and CDR2 sequences are MGHRA and YSYEKL. V trimming: 0 bases; J trimming: 7 bases; junction bases outside the gene matches: 9. This CDR3 has 17 amino acids.

The chain couples TRBV7-6 to TRBJ2-2, with D perhaps TRBD1 (6 bases). CDR1 is SGHVS and CDR2 is FNYEAQ in the germline V gene. The V end lost 4 bases, the J end lost 4 bases, and 10 bases lay between the germline ends. CDR3 length: 14 amino acids. CDR3 in DNA: TGTGCCAGCAGCTCCGAGGACAGCACCGGGGAGCTGTTTTTT. Encoded protein: CASSSEDSTGELFF.

The table lists this clone with a count of one. The rearrangement uses TRBV28 and TRBJ2-1, with 11 bases lining up with TRBD2. The CDR3 consists of 16 residues. V lost 5 bases and J lost 4; bases outside the gene matches: 7. Germline V gives CDR1 MDHEN, CDR2 SYDVKM. DNA of the CDR3: TGTGCCAGCAGTCCCCTGGGACTAGCGGTATACAATGAGCAGTTCTTC. Its translation is CASSPLGLAVYNEQFF.